Listed here are 17 T cell receptor beta chains from one sample, sequenced in a study of control samples from healthy donors and cancer patients. Clones were sequenced by immunoSEQ multiplex PCR, and TCRdb holds only the in-frame ones, with some missing. The sample consists of approximately 160,000 clones, 80% to 95% of them appearing once. Material for sequencing was blood. These receptors all come from a woman aged 30 to 39 in good health.

The chain carries TRBV7-9 and TRBJ1-4; 9 positions agree with TRBD1. Germline loops: CDR1 SEHNR, CDR2 FQNEAQ (reference sequence). The CDR3 runs to 15 residues. Germline trimming cut 5 bases from V and 7 bases from J; bases unmatched to any gene: 8. CDR3 nucleotide sequence: TGTGCCAGCAGCCCGACAGGGGGATTGGGTGAAAAACTGTTTTTT. Translating it yields CASSPTGGLGEKLFF. Supplemented by reference TRBV7-9 and TRBJ1-4, the full variable domain reads DTGVSQNPRHKITKRGQNVTFRCDPISEHNRLYWYRQTLGQGPEFLTYFQNEAQLEKSRLLSDRFSAERPKGSFSTLEIQRTEQGDSAMYLCASSPTGGLGEKLFFGSGTQLSVL.

The rearrangement links TRBV12-3 or TRBV12-4 to TRBJ2-2, with a possible D match to TRBD2 (5 bases). V lost 5 bases, J lost 6 bases, and 10 bases lay in between. The CDR3 is 13 amino acids. CDR3 amino acids: CASSAVRAGELFF. CDR3 DNA sequence: TGTGCCAGCAGTGCGGTGCGGGCCGGGGAGCTGTTTTTT.

This chain connects TRBV10-3 to TRBJ2-3, with D unclear. The CDR3 spans 13 residues. CDR1 ENHRY and CDR2 SYGVKD come from the germline V gene. V dropped 3 bases and J dropped 3 bases, with 7 bases sitting between them. DNA of the CDR3: TGTGCCATCAGTGATGAATTGACAGATACGCAGTATTTT. This encodes CAISDELTDTQYF.

The rearrangement links TRBV19 to TRBJ2-2; TRBD2 matches at 7 bases. The V segment lost 5 bases and the J segment 6 bases; nucleotides outside the gene matches: 3. The CDR3 has 13 amino acids. Germline V CDR1 and CDR2: LNHDA, SQIVND (reference sequence). The CDR3 sequence is CASSLGGAGELFF. The DNA for the CDR3 is TGTGCCAGTAGTTTGGGAGGGGCCGGGGAGCTGTTTTTT.

This clone was seen once. J is TRBJ2-1 and V is TRBV5-4; D unresolved. The CDR3 is 13 amino acids. The ends were cut back, 4 bases at V and 6 bases at J, with 11 bases in the middle. Per the germline V gene, CDR1 is SGHNT and CDR2 is YYREEE (reference sequence). The CDR3 region is CASSPSTRNEQFF. The CDR3 DNA sequence: TGTGCCAGCAGCCCTTCCACCCGCAATGAGCAGTTCTTC.

This chain connects TRBV9 to TRBJ2-3, with 12 bases aligning to TRBD2. The length of the CDR3 is 16 residues. CDR1 SGDLS and CDR2 YYNGEE come from the germline V gene. With 3 bases clipped from V and 1 base from J, the junction kept 3 bases outside the gene matches. The CDR3 coding sequence is TGTGCCAGCAGCGCGGGACTAGCGGGCCGCACAGATACGCAGTATTTT. It encodes CASSAGLAGRTDTQYF. The full variable domain, in which reference TRBV9 and TRBJ2-3 provide the parts outside the CDR3, is DSGVTQTPKHLITATGQRVTLRCSPRSGDLSVYWYQQSLDQGLQFLIQYYNGEERAKGNILERFSAQQFPDLHSELNLSSLELGDSALYFCASSAGLAGRTDTQYFGPGTRLTVL.

The V call is TRBV30, the J call TRBJ1-2; possibly TRBD1 for D (6 bases). Germline loops: CDR1 GTSNPN, CDR2 SVGIG (reference sequence). V was pared by 7 bases and J by 8 bases, with 23 bases between. CDR3 length: 14 amino acids. CDR3 DNA sequence: TGTGCCTCGACCCTAGGCAGGGGATCTTGGGGCTACACCTTC. It codes for CASTLGRGSWGYTF.

The rearrangement uses TRBV3-1 (or the pseudogene TRBV3-2) and TRBJ2-1, with 8 bases identical to TRBD2. The CDR3 spans 16 residues. The germline V gene encodes CDR1 LGHDT and CDR2 YNNKEL (reference sequence). With V trimmed by 4 bases and J by 7 bases, 12 bases remained unmatched. The CDR3 loop is CASSLWAAGEKNEQFF. For the CDR3, the DNA is TGTGCCAGCAGCCTCTGGGCAGCGGGAGAAAAAAATGAGCAGTTCTTC.

The genes are TRBV29-1 and TRBJ2-3, with D unresolved. This CDR3 has 13 amino acids. Trimming took off 0 bases at V and 0 bases at J, with 4 bases between the two ends. Germline CDR1 SQVTM, CDR2 ANQGSEA. This CDR3 is CSVEDPSTDTQYF. CDR3 in DNA: TGCAGCGTTGAAGATCCTAGCACAGATACGCAGTATTTT.

The chain has TRBV9 and TRBJ2-1; TRBD2 matches 10 bases. Germline V gene lookup returns CDR1 SGDLS and CDR2 YYNGEE. CDR3 length equals 15 residues. J gave up 6 bases and V 4 bases, and 7 bases lay outside the gene matches. CDR3 amino acids: CASSMLAGEGNEQFF. In nucleotides, the CDR3 is TGTGCCAGCAGCATGCTAGCGGGAGAAGGCAATGAGCAGTTCTTC.

The chain recombines TRBV12-3 or TRBV12-4 with TRBJ2-7; D could derive from TRBD1 or TRBD2 (6 bases each). Trimming shortened V by 5 bases and J by 6 bases, and 8 bases separated the two germline ends. This CDR3 comprises 11 residues. The CDR3 reads CASSRGLEQYF. CDR3 DNA sequence: TGTGCCAGCAGTCGGGGGCTCGAGCAGTACTTC.

This chain's CDR3 is CASSIEIGGAGNQPQHF. The DNA for the CDR3 is TGTGCCAGTAGTATCGAAATAGGGGGGGCGGGCAATCAGCCCCAGCATTTT. This chain connects TRBV19 to TRBJ1-5, with D tentatively TRBD1 (6 bases). From germline, CDR1 is LNHDA and CDR2 SQIVND (reference sequence). V was clipped by 3 bases and J by 2 bases, with 17 bases between them. The CDR3 is 17 residues long.

CDR3 amino acids: CSARVDRGSEAFF. DNA of the CDR3: TGCAGCGCTCGGGTGGACAGGGGCTCTGAAGCTTTCTTT. This chain joins TRBV29-1 and TRBJ1-1, with TRBD1 matching over 9 bases. The CDR3 runs to 13 residues. Trimming at V came to 7 bases and at J to 6 bases, leaving 9 bases not matched to a gene. Germline CDR1 reads SQVTM; CDR2 reads ANQGSEA.

This chain's CDR3 is CASSYSSSGTLGTGELFF. CDR3 DNA sequence: TGTGCCAGCAGTTACTCCTCTAGCGGGACCTTGGGCACCGGGGAGCTGTTTTTT. The gene calls are TRBV6-2 or TRBV6-3 and TRBJ2-2, with 9 bases that match TRBD2. CDR1 and CDR2 from the germline V gene are MNHEY and SVGEGT. V shed 0 bases, J shed 4 bases, and the junction held 9 bases outside the gene matches. The CDR3 is 18 residues long.

This clone was counted a single time. The V gene is TRBV2, the J gene TRBJ2-7, with D possibly TRBD2 on 6 matching bases. The CDR3 loop spans 14 amino acids. V was clipped by 2 bases and J by 5 bases, with 13 bases between them. Germline V gene lookup returns CDR1 SNHLY and CDR2 FYNNEI. The CDR3 spells CASSEIGGVHEQYF. As DNA, the CDR3 is TGTGCCAGCAGTGAAATTGGAGGGGTCCACGAGCAGTACTTC.

The V call is TRBV5-8, the J call TRBJ2-3, with D perhaps given as TRBD1 or TRBD2 (5 bases each). This CDR3 is 15 amino acids long. V lost 4 bases to trimming and J lost 2 bases, with 14 bases between them. Germline V CDR1 and CDR2: SGHTS, YDEGEE. DNA of the CDR3: TGTGCCAGCAGCCACCGGGACGCTTACACAGATACGCAGTATTTT. Protein: CASSHRDAYTDTQYF.

The V and J genes are TRBV14 and TRBJ1-2; TRBD1 matches 7 bases. This CDR3 is 14 amino acids long. Germline V gene lookup returns CDR1 SGHDN and CDR2 FVKESK. The V segment lost 0 bases and the J segment 4 bases; nucleotides outside the gene matches: 2. The CDR3 coding sequence is TGTGCCAGCAGCCAAGATGGACAGGCCTATGGCTACACCTTC. Residues: CASSQDGQAYGYTF. Supplemented by reference TRBV14 and TRBJ1-2, the full variable domain reads EAGVTQFPSHSVIEKGQTVTLRCDPISGHDNLYWYRRVMGKEIKFLLHFVKESKQDESGMPNNRFLAERTGGTYSTLKVQPAELEDSGVYFCASSQDGQAYGYTFGSGTRLTVV.